A single sample gave rise to the 27 T cell receptor beta chains below, sequenced in a study of blood T cell repertoires in COVID-19. Produced via immunoSEQ multiplex PCR; TCRdb's table is partial and in-frame only. The repertoire holds under 450,000 clones, with more than 85% as singletons. Sequencing used PBMCs or T cells enriched from blood (not recorded which). The source is a woman aged 40 to 49 who had been exposed to COVID-19.

The chain is built from TRBV3-1 (or the pseudogene TRBV3-2) and TRBJ2-1, with 15 bases lining up with TRBD2. The CDR3 loop spans 16 amino acids. Per the germline V gene, CDR1 is LGHDT and CDR2 is YNNKEL (reference sequence). The V and J ends lost 5 bases and 7 bases, in that order; junction bases with no gene match: 6. The CDR3 DNA reads as TGTGCCAGCAGCGGTCGGACTAGCGGGAGGGGGAATGAGCAGTTCTTC. Amino acid sequence: CASSGRTSGRGNEQFF.

This sequence joins TRBV6-1 and TRBJ2-5, with TRBD2 matching over 12 bases. CDR3 length: 16 residues. V shed 4 bases and J 2 bases; nucleotides not matched to a gene: 5. Germline loops: CDR1 MNHNS, CDR2 SASEGT. The CDR3 sequence is CASSARTSGAQETQYF. The CDR3 DNA is TGTGCCAGCAGTGCCAGGACTAGCGGGGCTCAAGAGACCCAGTACTTC.

This clone was counted a single time. The rearrangement joins TRBV6-5 to TRBJ2-7; 9 bases align to TRBD1. Losses at the gene ends were 2 bases for V and 2 bases for J; bases not matched to a gene: 4. CDR1 and CDR2 from the germline V gene are MNHEY and SVGAGI. The CDR3 is made up of 15 amino acids. In DNA form, the CDR3 reads TGTGCCAGCAGTTACGACAGGGGGGGTACCTACGAGCAGTACTTC. Amino acid sequence: CASSYDRGGTYEQYF.

The chain carries TRBV18 and TRBJ2-1, with 7 nucleotides matching TRBD1. The CDR3 has 15 amino acids. After removal of 0 bases from V and 8 bases from J, the junction contained 7 bases not matched to a gene. Germline V gives CDR1 KGHSH, CDR2 LQKENI. The CDR3 DNA reads TGTGCCAGCTCACCACCGACAGGGCTCAACCATGAGCAGTTCTTC. Amino acids: CASSPPTGLNHEQFF.

The gene calls are TRBV23-1 and TRBJ1-4, with 10 positions matching TRBD1. TRBV23-1 is filed as an ORF, its function uncertain. CDR3 length equals 15 residues. The V segment lost 2 bases and the J segment 6 bases; nucleotides outside the gene matches: 3. CDR3 sequence reads: CASSQLGQGDEKLFF. For the CDR3, the DNA is TGCGCCAGCAGTCAACTTGGACAGGGGGATGAAAAACTGTTTTTT.

The chain is built from TRBV19 and TRBJ1-1, with D uncertain. The CDR3 contains 12 residues. Germline CDR1 reads LNHDA; CDR2 reads SQIVND (reference sequence). Trimming left V 5 bases short and J 5 bases short, with 9 bases between. The CDR3 DNA is TGTGCCAGTAGTGAGAGGCTTACTGAAGCTTTCTTT. Translated, it gives CASSERLTEAFF.

This clone appeared a single time. The chain has TRBV27 and TRBJ1-2, with D maybe TRBD1 (6 bases). Germline CDR1 and CDR2: MNHEY and SMNVEV (reference sequence). The CDR3 sequence is 16 residues long. Trimming cost V 2 bases and J 7 bases, with 20 bases left between them. The CDR3 DNA reads as TGTGCCAGCAGTTTAGGCCTCAGGGGAAAGGCCGGTGGCTACACCTTC. It specifies CASSLGLRGKAGGYTF.

The chain couples TRBV7-9 to TRBJ2-2, with 7 nucleotides matching TRBD1. The length of the CDR3 is 16 residues. Per the germline V gene, CDR1 is SEHNR and CDR2 is FQNEAQ (reference sequence). J lost 1 base, V lost 5 bases, and 7 bases had no gene match. CDR3 residues: CASSPQGVRNTGELFF. The CDR3 DNA is TGTGCCAGCAGCCCTCAGGGGGTCCGGAACACCGGGGAGCTGTTTTTT.

The V call is TRBV19, the J call TRBJ1-5; the match to TRBD1 covers 10 bases. J gave up 2 bases and V 3 bases, and 4 bases lay outside the gene matches. The CDR3 has 16 residues. The V gene's germline CDR1 is LNHDA and CDR2 SQIVND (reference sequence). Here the CDR3 DNA reads TGTGCCAGTAGTATTTTGGGGACAGGGGGCAATCAGCCCCAGCATTTT. It is translated as CASSILGTGGNQPQHF.

The J gene is TRBJ1-6, the V gene TRBV7-2; 8 bases are a match to TRBD1. Germline-derived CDR1 and CDR2 are SGHTA and FQGNSA. The CDR3 contains 17 residues. The J segment lost 7 bases and the V segment lost 0 bases, leaving 8 bases of the junction unmatched. The CDR3 DNA is TGTGCCAGCAGCTTAGCCGGACAGGGATCAAGGAATTCACCCCTCCACTTT. Residues: CASSLAGQGSRNSPLHF. The full variable domain, completed using reference TRBV7-2 and TRBJ1-6, is GAGVSQSPSNKVTEKGKDVELRCDPISGHTALYWYRQSLGQGLEFLIYFQGNSAPDKSGLPSDRFSAERTGGSVSTLTIQRTQQEDSAVYLCASSLAGQGSRNSPLHFGNGTRLTVT.

The chain recombines TRBV7-9 with TRBJ2-3, with TRBD2 matching 12 bases. The CDR3 is 18 amino acids. Germline assignment: CDR1 SEHNR and CDR2 FQNEAQ (reference sequence). V lost 5 bases to trimming and J lost 4 bases; unmatched junction nucleotides: 13. The DNA for the CDR3 is TGTGCCAGCAGCCTCCGCCCCAGACTAGCGGGAGAGCCAGATACGCAGTATTTT. Its translation: CASSLRPRLAGEPDTQYF.

CDR3 in DNA: TGTGCCAGCAGCCCTAGCGGGGGGGCGGAAGATACGCAGTATTTT. It is translated as CASSPSGGAEDTQYF. The chain links TRBV3-1 (or the pseudogene TRBV3-2) to TRBJ2-3, with 12 nucleotides matching TRBD2. The V gene's germline CDR1 is LGHDT and CDR2 YNNKEL (reference sequence). The CDR3 sequence is 15 residues long. V shed 4 bases and J 5 bases; nucleotides not matched to a gene: 4.

The rearrangement links TRBV5-1 to TRBJ1-1; TRBD1 matches at 8 bases. Germline V gene data show CDR1 as SGHRS and CDR2 as YFSETQ. The CDR3 contains 15 residues. The V segment lost 4 bases and the J segment 2 bases; nucleotides outside the gene matches: 7. The chain's CDR3 is CASSQRTGINTEAFF. CDR3 nucleotide sequence: TGCGCCAGCAGCCAGAGGACAGGGATAAACACTGAAGCTTTCTTT.

The chain joins TRBV2 to TRBJ1-1, with 10 bases lining up with TRBD1. The CDR3 covers 14 residues. In germline, CDR1 is SNHLY, CDR2 FYNNEI. Germline trimming cut 3 bases from V and 7 bases from J; bases unmatched to any gene: 5. The CDR3 spells CASSERDRGYEAFF. The CDR3 DNA reads as TGTGCCAGCAGTGAGAGGGACAGGGGATATGAAGCTTTCTTT.

For this clone: The sample carries other DNA sequences with the same CDR3. The rearrangement uses TRBV12-3 or TRBV12-4 and TRBJ1-2; D ambiguous. V lost 6 bases to trimming and J lost 2 bases, with 10 bases between them. The CDR3 runs to 13 residues. CDR3 in DNA: TGTGCCAGCAGGCTGACGGGAAACTATGGCTACACCTTC. Its protein product is CASRLTGNYGYTF.

The chain couples TRBV24-1 to TRBJ1-2; D may be TRBD1 (5 bases). V lost 5 bases and J lost 8, with 11 bases in between. CDR1 and CDR2 from the germline V gene are KGHDR and SFDVKD. The CDR3 is 12 amino acids. DNA for the CDR3: TGTGCCACCAGTGGGGGCGATGGAGGCTACACCTTC. It yields the protein CATSGGDGGYTF.

J is TRBJ1-2 and V is TRBV7-2; D gene uncertain. The CDR3 runs to 15 residues. V was trimmed by 5 bases and J by 4 bases, leaving 17 bases between them. Germline loops: CDR1 SGHTA, CDR2 FQGNSA. CDR3 protein: CASSGRSRPSYGYTF. Here the CDR3 DNA reads TGTGCCAGCAGCGGGAGGAGCAGGCCAAGCTATGGCTACACCTTC.

The chain combines TRBV24-1 with TRBJ2-5, with D possibly TRBD2 on 7 matching bases. This CDR3 spans 15 amino acids. The V and J ends lost 4 bases and 4 bases respectively, with 15 bases between them. From germline, CDR1 is KGHDR and CDR2 SFDVKD. Here the CDR3 DNA reads TGTGCCACCAGTGAAGATTGGGGGGGGCCAGAGACCCAGTACTTC. This codes for CATSEDWGGPETQYF.

This clone was recorded only once. This sequence joins TRBV5-6 and TRBJ1-2; 9 bases match TRBD1. The germline V gene has CDR1 SGHDT and CDR2 YYEEEE. After removal of 1 base from V and 7 bases from J, the junction contained 5 bases not matched to a gene. The CDR3 spans 14 residues. The CDR3 protein is CASSLYGTGIGYTF. The CDR3 DNA is TGTGCCAGCAGCTTGTATGGGACAGGGATTGGCTACACCTTC.

This clone was seen once. The genes are TRBV27 and TRBJ2-1, with 9 positions matching TRBD2. Trimming removed 6 bases from V and 3 bases from J; junction bases left unmatched: 6. The CDR3 consists of 15 residues. Germline V gene lookup returns CDR1 MNHEY and CDR2 SMNVEV (reference sequence). This chain's CDR3 is CASRQTSGYYNEQFF. CDR3 bases: TGTGCCAGCAGACAAACTAGCGGGTACTACAATGAGCAGTTCTTC.

This clone was picked up one time. The gene calls are TRBV30 and TRBJ1-3, with TRBD1 identical over 10 bases. CDR1 and CDR2 (germline): GTSNPN, SVGIG (reference sequence). The CDR3 covers 14 residues. The trim removed 4 bases at V and 8 bases at J, leaving 8 bases unmatched. CDR3 region: CAWTLTGGADTIYF. In DNA, the CDR3 is TGTGCCTGGACTCTGACAGGGGGCGCAGACACCATATATTTT.

The chain links TRBV6-4 to TRBJ2-1; TRBD2 agrees at 8 bases. The CDR3 runs 14 residues. Germline CDR1 reads MRHNA; CDR2 reads SNTAGT. V lost 6 bases, J lost 3 bases, and 4 bases stayed unmatched. In nucleotides, the CDR3 is TGTGCCAGCAGCGCGGGGGGCAACTACAATGAGCAGTTCTTC. It translates to CASSAGGNYNEQFF.

This chain uses TRBV2 with TRBJ2-2, with D tentatively TRBD2 (6 bases). Germline loops: CDR1 SNHLY, CDR2 FYNNEI. The CDR3 contains 14 residues. Trimming left V 8 bases short and J 0 bases short, with 10 bases between. The CDR3 region is CASLGGANTGELFF. DNA for the CDR3: TGTGCCAGCCTGGGGGGAGCGAACACCGGGGAGCTGTTTTTT.

CDR3 bases: TGCGCCAGCAGCTCAGACAGGGGTAGCACAGATACGCAGTATTTT. Its protein product is CASSSDRGSTDTQYF. This chain connects TRBV5-1 to TRBJ2-3; 8 positions agree with TRBD1. The CDR3 runs to 15 residues. After removal of 3 bases from V and 0 bases from J, the junction contained 3 bases not matched to a gene. CDR1 and CDR2 (germline): SGHRS, YFSETQ.

The chain carries TRBV4-1 and TRBJ1-5; D is unclear. CDR3 length: 17 amino acids. Trimming took 1 base from V and 2 from J, leaving 15 bases between them. Germline V gene data show CDR1 as MGHRA and CDR2 as YSYEKL. The CDR3 nucleotides are TGCGCCAGCAGCCAAGTCGGCGGTCAAACGGGCAATCAGCCCCAGCATTTT. Its translation is CASSQVGGQTGNQPQHF.

This chain joins TRBV29-1 and TRBJ2-1, with TRBD2 identical over 11 bases. CDR1 is SQVTM, CDR2 ANQGSEA, per germline. This CDR3 has 17 residues. V lost 6 bases, J lost 7 bases, and 17 bases stayed unmatched. This CDR3 reads CSVRPPSLAGVGNEQFF. CDR3 DNA: TGCAGCGTCCGTCCCCCCTCACTAGCGGGAGTCGGTAATGAGCAGTTCTTC.

The J gene is TRBJ1-3, the V gene TRBV10-3, with D tentatively TRBD1 (6 bases). This CDR3 region has 15 residues. V gave up 4 bases and J gave up 8 bases, with 18 bases separating them. In germline, CDR1 is ENHRY, CDR2 SYGVKD. CDR3 in DNA: TGTGCCATCAGTGTGGGTGGCGGGGGACAAGACACCATATATTTT. As protein: CAISVGGGGQDTIYF.